This T cell receptor (beta chain) is from a study of T cells in Graves' hyperthyroidism and ophthalmopathy. Germline V lookup: CDR1 SGHAT, CDR2 FQNNGV. With V trimmed by 1 base and J by 0 bases, 4 bases remained unmatched. There are 17 residues in the CDR3. Diagnoses were established using clinical symptoms, serum thyroxine and TRAb, thyroid ultrasound and orbital computed tomography. Amplification targeted TCR beta CDR3 regions from RNA transcripts. Carried out on the TCR CDR3, a first-round RT-PCR used the HTBI primer set. Each CDR3 protein gets one entry after TCRdb re-called the multiplex PCR reads with MiXCR. The table includes 650,000 to 850,000 distinct CDR3 sequences, about 19% detected once. In its sample, this clonotype was seen many times.

The sequenced sample was blood. This receptor was taken from a woman aged 50 to 60 with Graves' hyperthyroidism that later progressed to Graves' ophthalmopathy. J is TRBJ2-1 and V is TRBV11-2; 9 nucleotides line up with TRBD2. CDR3 protein: CASSLVNSGGSYNEQFF. The DNA of the CDR3 is TGTGCCAGCAGCTTAGTTAATAGCGGGGGCTCCTACAATGAGCAGTTCTTC.